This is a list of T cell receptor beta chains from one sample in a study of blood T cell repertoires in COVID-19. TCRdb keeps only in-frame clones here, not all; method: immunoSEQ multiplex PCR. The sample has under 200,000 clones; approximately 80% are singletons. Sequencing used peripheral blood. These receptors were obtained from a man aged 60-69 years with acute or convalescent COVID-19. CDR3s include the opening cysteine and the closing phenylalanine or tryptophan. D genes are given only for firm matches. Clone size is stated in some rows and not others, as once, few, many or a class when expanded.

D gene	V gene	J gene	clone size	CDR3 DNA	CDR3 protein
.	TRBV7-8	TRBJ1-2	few	TGTGCCAGCAGCTTACGGGTGGAATTGGGCTACACCTTC	CASSLRVELGYTF
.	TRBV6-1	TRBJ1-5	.	TGTGCCAGCAGTGAAGGGGGCGGAGTTCAGCCCCAGCATTTT	CASSEGGGVQPQHF
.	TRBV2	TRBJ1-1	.	TGTGCCAGCAATTGGGGTAGCGGTGAAGCTTTCTTT	CASNWGSGEAFF
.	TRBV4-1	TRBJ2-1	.	TGCGCCAGCAGGACCAGGGATATCGAGCAGTTCTTC	CASRTRDIEQFF
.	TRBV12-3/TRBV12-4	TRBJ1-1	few	TGTGCCAGCAGTTTTACAGGGAACACTGAAGCTTTCTTT	CASSFTGNTEAFF
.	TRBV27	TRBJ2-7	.	TGTGCCAGCAGTTCTTCCCGACAGGAGCTATCCTACGAGCAGTACTTC	CASSSSRQELSYEQYF
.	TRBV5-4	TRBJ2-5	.	TGTGCCAGCAGCTTCACAGGGTCGGAGACCCAGTACTTC	CASSFTGSETQYF
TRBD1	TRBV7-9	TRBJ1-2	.	TGTGCCAGCAGCCCGCCCGGACAGGGAAACTATGGCTACACCTTC	CASSPPGQGNYGYTF
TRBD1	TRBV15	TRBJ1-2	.	TGTGCCACCTCCGGGACAGGGGGTACTAACTATGGCTACACCTTC	CATSGTGGTNYGYTF
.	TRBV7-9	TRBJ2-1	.	TGTGCCAGCAGCTTAGCGGAGGGAGATGAGCAGTTCTTC	CASSLAEGDEQFF
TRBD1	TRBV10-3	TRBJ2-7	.	TGTGCCACCGGGGGACAGGGCGGGCCCGACTACGAGCAGTACTTC	CATGGQGGPDYEQYF
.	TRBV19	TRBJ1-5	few	TGTGCCAGTAGTATGACTGAGAGGCAGCCCCAGCATTTT	CASSMTERQPQHF
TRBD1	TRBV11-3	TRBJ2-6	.	TGTGCCAGCGCCCCCGGGACAGGGGATTCTGGGGCCAACGTCCTGACTTTC	CASAPGTGDSGANVLTF
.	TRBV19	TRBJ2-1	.	TGTGCCAGTCGGGGGGCCCAAACTTACAATGAGCAGTTCTTC	CASRGAQTYNEQFF
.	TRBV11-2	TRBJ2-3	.	TGTGCCAGCAGCTGGGCCTGGACTAGCACAGATACGCAGTATTTT	CASSWAWTSTDTQYF
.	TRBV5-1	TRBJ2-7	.	TGCGCCAGCAGCGAACAATCCTACGAGCAGTACTTC	CASSEQSYEQYF
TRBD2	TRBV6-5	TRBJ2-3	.	TGTGCCAGCAGTTCGCGACTAGCGGGGAGAGATACGCAGTATTTT	CASSSRLAGRDTQYF
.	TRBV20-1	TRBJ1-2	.	TGCAGTGCTATCCGACAGAATGGCTACACCTTC	CSAIRQNGYTF
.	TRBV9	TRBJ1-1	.	TGTGCCAGCAGCCGTAAAGGGAGAAGTGAAGCTTTCTTT	CASSRKGRSEAFF
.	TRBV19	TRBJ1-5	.	TGTGCCAGTAGTATAAGAGCTCATAGCAATCAGCCCCAGCATTTT	CASSIRAHSNQPQHF
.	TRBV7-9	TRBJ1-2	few	TGTGCCAGCAGCTTGGGCGGGACGGGCGAATATGGCTACACCTTC	CASSLGGTGEYGYTF
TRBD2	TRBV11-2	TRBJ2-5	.	TGTGCCAGCAGCTCAATGACAGCGGGGTTTGAGACCCAGTACTTC	CASSSMTAGFETQYF
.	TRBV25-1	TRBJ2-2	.	TGTGCCAGCATGGGCTTGGAGGCAGGCGCCTACGGGGAGCTGTTTTTT	CASMGLEAGAYGELFF
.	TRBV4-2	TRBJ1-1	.	TGTGCCAGCAGCCAAGAACGGGTGGACACTGAAGCTTTCTTT	CASSQERVDTEAFF
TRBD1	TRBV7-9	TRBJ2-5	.	TGTGCCAGCAGCTTAGAGCTGCCAGGGGGAGAGACCCAGTACTTC	CASSLELPGGETQYF
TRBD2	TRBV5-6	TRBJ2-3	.	TGTGCCAGCAGCTCGCCGACTAGCGGGACTACGCAGTATTTT	CASSSPTSGTTQYF
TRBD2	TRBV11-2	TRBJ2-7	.	TGTGCCAGCAGCACTAGCGACACTAGCTCCTACGAGCAGTACTTC	CASSTSDTSSYEQYF
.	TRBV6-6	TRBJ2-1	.	TGTGCCAGCAGAACGACAGGTAGGCGGGACAATGAGCAGTTCTTC	CASRTTGRRDNEQFF
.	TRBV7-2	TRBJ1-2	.	TGTGCCAGCAGCTTAGCCGCAGGGCTAGGATATGGCTACACCTTC	CASSLAAGLGYGYTF
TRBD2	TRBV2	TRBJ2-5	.	TGTGCCAGCAGTTTCCGGAAGACTAGCGGGGGGCGACAAGAGACCCAGTACTTC	CASSFRKTSGGRQETQYF
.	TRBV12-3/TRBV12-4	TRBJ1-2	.	TGTGCCAGCAGGCGGGACCGAAACTATGGCTACACCTTC	CASRRDRNYGYTF
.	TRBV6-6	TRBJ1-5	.	TGTGCCAGCAATAAGGGGGATAGCAATCAGCCCCAGCATTTT	CASNKGDSNQPQHF
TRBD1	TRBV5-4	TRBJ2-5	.	TGTGCCAGCAGCATTCCCGGGACAGGGGAAGAGACCCAGTACTTC	CASSIPGTGEETQYF